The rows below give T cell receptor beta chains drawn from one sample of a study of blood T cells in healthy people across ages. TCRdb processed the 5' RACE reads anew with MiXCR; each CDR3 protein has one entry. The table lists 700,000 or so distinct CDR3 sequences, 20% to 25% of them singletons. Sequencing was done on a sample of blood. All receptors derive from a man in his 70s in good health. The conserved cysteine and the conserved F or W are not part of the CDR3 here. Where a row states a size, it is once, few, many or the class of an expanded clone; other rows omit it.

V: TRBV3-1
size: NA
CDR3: ASSQRDRGFSEQF

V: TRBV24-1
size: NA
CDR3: ATSDLITNEQF

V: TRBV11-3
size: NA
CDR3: ASSYERGGTQY

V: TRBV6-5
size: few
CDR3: ASSFEVNTEAF

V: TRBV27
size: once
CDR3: AGSLWQGGETQY

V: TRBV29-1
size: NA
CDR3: SVVPGGYTEAF

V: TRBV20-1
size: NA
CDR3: SATPGLAGGPGTDTQY

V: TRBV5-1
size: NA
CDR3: ASSPAPQPEAF

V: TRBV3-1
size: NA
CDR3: ASSQGASQY

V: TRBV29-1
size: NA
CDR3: SVKPHQETQY

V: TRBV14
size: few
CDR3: ASSHRDPTNEKLF

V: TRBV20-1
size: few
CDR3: SAKRLDTSTDTQY

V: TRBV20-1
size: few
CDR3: SAPERGYDTQY

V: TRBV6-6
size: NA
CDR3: ASSYSISGGANEQF

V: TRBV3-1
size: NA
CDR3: ASSQGPADGYT

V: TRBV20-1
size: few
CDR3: SASPGAYNEKLF

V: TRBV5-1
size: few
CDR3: ASRVGSWQDAEAF

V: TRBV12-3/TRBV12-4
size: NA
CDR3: ASSQIAGGPYNEQF

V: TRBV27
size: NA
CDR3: ASSLAPELAGSTGANVLT

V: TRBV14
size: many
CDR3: ASSQGDTQY

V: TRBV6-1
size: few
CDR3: ASSVIFGLAKNIQY

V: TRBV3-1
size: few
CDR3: ASQGSTDTQY

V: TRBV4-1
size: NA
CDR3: ASTGTGHTDTQY

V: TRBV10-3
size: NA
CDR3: AIGKDSGGTDTQY

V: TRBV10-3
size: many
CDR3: AIRRTSGVLDEQF

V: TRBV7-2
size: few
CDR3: ASSLALNRGLETQY

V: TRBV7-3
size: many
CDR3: ASSPTGTPYNEQF

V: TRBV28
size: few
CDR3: ASSAAGPSTDTQY

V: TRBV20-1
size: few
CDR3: SARSGSGAVEQY